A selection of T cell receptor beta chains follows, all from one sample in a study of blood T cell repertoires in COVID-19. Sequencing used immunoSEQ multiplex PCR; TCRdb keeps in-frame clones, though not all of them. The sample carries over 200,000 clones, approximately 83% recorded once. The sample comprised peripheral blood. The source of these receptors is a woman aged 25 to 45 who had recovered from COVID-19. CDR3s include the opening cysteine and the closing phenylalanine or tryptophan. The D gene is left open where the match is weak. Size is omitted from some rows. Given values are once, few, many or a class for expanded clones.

CDR3 protein: CASSPTGNYGYTF
CDR3 DNA: TGCGCCAGCAGCCCGACAGGAAACTATGGCTACACCTTC
V gene: TRBV5-1
J gene: TRBJ1-2
clone size: NA
D gene: NA

CDR3 protein: CASSHPGGPWEQYF
CDR3 DNA: TGTGCCAGCAGCCACCCAGGGGGGCCGTGGGAGCAGTACTTC
V gene: TRBV3-1/TRBV3-2
J gene: TRBJ2-7
clone size: NA
D gene: NA

CDR3 protein: CASSPRSTGGDEAFF
CDR3 DNA: TGTGCCAGCAGCCCCCGGTCGACAGGGGGTGATGAAGCTTTCTTT
V gene: TRBV5-4
J gene: TRBJ1-1
clone size: once
D gene: TRBD1

CDR3 protein: CASSLLNSPLHF
CDR3 DNA: TGTGCCAGCAGCTTGCTCAATTCACCCCTCCACTTT
V gene: TRBV5-4
J gene: TRBJ1-6
clone size: NA
D gene: NA

CDR3 protein: CASSHQDRVYGYTF
CDR3 DNA: TGTGCCAGCAGCCACCAAGACAGGGTGTATGGCTACACCTTC
V gene: TRBV3-1/TRBV3-2
J gene: TRBJ1-2
clone size: once
D gene: TRBD1

CDR3 protein: CASSIVGTVAGYTF
CDR3 DNA: TGTGCCAGTAGTATAGTTGGGACAGTCGCTGGCTACACCTTC
V gene: TRBV19
J gene: TRBJ1-2
clone size: NA
D gene: TRBD1

CDR3 protein: CASSQADRTGGVIPETQYF
CDR3 DNA: TGTGCCAGCAGCCAGGCGGACCGGACAGGGGGCGTTATTCCGGAGACCCAGTACTTC
V gene: TRBV3-1/TRBV3-2
J gene: TRBJ2-5
clone size: NA
D gene: TRBD1

CDR3 protein: CASKDQGLNTEAFF
CDR3 DNA: TGTGCCAGCAAGGACCAGGGGCTGAACACTGAAGCTTTCTTT
V gene: TRBV6-6
J gene: TRBJ1-1
clone size: NA
D gene: NA

CDR3 protein: CASSLRDNPNTEAFF
CDR3 DNA: TGCGCCAGCAGCCTTAGGGACAACCCGAACACTGAAGCTTTCTTT
V gene: TRBV4-1
J gene: TRBJ1-1
clone size: few
D gene: NA

CDR3 protein: CASSYGSPGGYGYTF
CDR3 DNA: TGTGCCAGCAGTTATGGTAGTCCGGGGGGATATGGCTACACCTTC
V gene: TRBV6-5
J gene: TRBJ1-2
clone size: NA
D gene: NA

CDR3 protein: CASSYGGVTFYGYTF
CDR3 DNA: TGTGCCAGCAGTTACGGGGGCGTCACCTTCTATGGCTACACCTTC
V gene: TRBV6-5
J gene: TRBJ1-2
clone size: NA
D gene: NA

CDR3 protein: CASSQGDRAGYGYTF
CDR3 DNA: TGCGCCAGCAGCCAAGGGGACAGGGCGGGCTATGGCTACACCTTC
V gene: TRBV4-1
J gene: TRBJ1-2
clone size: NA
D gene: TRBD1

CDR3 protein: CSVERGPLNTDTQYF
CDR3 DNA: TGCAGCGTTGAGAGGGGGCCTCTTAACACAGATACGCAGTATTTT
V gene: TRBV29-1
J gene: TRBJ2-3
clone size: NA
D gene: TRBD1

CDR3 protein: CASSSLTGRASGYTF
CDR3 DNA: TGTGCCAGCAGCTCCCTTACAGGGAGAGCGTCTGGCTACACCTTC
V gene: TRBV5-5
J gene: TRBJ1-2
clone size: few
D gene: NA

CDR3 protein: CASSEGGGNGNTIYF
CDR3 DNA: TGTGCCAGCAGTGAAGGAGGGGGTAACGGAAACACCATATATTTT
V gene: TRBV6-1
J gene: TRBJ1-3
clone size: once
D gene: NA

CDR3 protein: CASSPKGLGFSYEQYF
CDR3 DNA: TGTGCCAGCAGCCCGAAGGGACTCGGGTTCAGCTACGAGCAGTACTTC
V gene: TRBV13
J gene: TRBJ2-7
clone size: NA
D gene: NA

CDR3 protein: CASSEGAPGETQYF
CDR3 DNA: TGTGCCAGCAGTGAAGGTGCCCCCGGAGAGACCCAGTACTTC
V gene: TRBV25-1
J gene: TRBJ2-5
clone size: once
D gene: NA

CDR3 protein: CAWSDSGNAGYEQYF
CDR3 DNA: TGTGCCTGGAGTGATTCGGGGAATGCGGGCTACGAGCAGTACTTC
V gene: TRBV30
J gene: TRBJ2-7
clone size: few
D gene: NA

CDR3 protein: CATSDPQGSGETQYF
CDR3 DNA: TGTGCCACCAGTGATCCCCAGGGTAGTGGAGAGACCCAGTACTTC
V gene: TRBV24-1
J gene: TRBJ2-5
clone size: NA
D gene: NA

CDR3 protein: CASSNPNSQSNTEAFF
CDR3 DNA: TGTGCCAGCAGCAACCCTAATTCGCAATCGAACACTGAAGCTTTCTTT
V gene: TRBV21-1
J gene: TRBJ1-1
clone size: NA
D gene: NA

CDR3 protein: CASSPPTGGLNEQFF
CDR3 DNA: TGTGCCAGCTCACCACCGACGGGGGGCCTAAATGAGCAGTTCTTC
V gene: TRBV18
J gene: TRBJ2-1
clone size: NA
D gene: NA

CDR3 protein: CSVAGTGVSTEAFF
CDR3 DNA: TGCAGCGTTGCCGGGACAGGGGTATCCACTGAAGCTTTCTTT
V gene: TRBV29-1
J gene: TRBJ1-1
clone size: once
D gene: TRBD1

CDR3 protein: CASRPLRTNTGELFF
CDR3 DNA: TGTGCCAGCAGACCATTGCGTACGAACACCGGGGAGCTGTTTTTT
V gene: TRBV2
J gene: TRBJ2-2
clone size: NA
D gene: NA

CDR3 protein: CASSIEAGALLFF
CDR3 DNA: TGTGCCAGTAGTATCGAAGCAGGGGCGTTGCTGTTTTTT
V gene: TRBV19
J gene: TRBJ1-4
clone size: NA
D gene: NA

CDR3 protein: CATSPGALEQYF
CDR3 DNA: TGTGCCACCAGCCCAGGCGCCCTCGAGCAGTACTTC
V gene: TRBV15
J gene: TRBJ2-7
clone size: once
D gene: NA

CDR3 protein: CASSLVWPTGELFF
CDR3 DNA: TGTGCCAGCAGCTTGGTGTGGCCGACCGGGGAGCTGTTTTTT
V gene: TRBV5-8
J gene: TRBJ2-2
clone size: few
D gene: NA

CDR3 protein: CAISESTSSTFF
CDR3 DNA: TGTGCCATCAGTGAGTCGACAAGCTCAACTTTCTTT
V gene: TRBV10-3
J gene: TRBJ1-1
clone size: NA
D gene: NA

CDR3 protein: CASSQENRGLADNEQFF
CDR3 DNA: TGTGCCAGCAGCCAAGAAAATCGTGGACTAGCGGACAATGAGCAGTTCTTC
V gene: TRBV4-2
J gene: TRBJ2-1
clone size: NA
D gene: TRBD2

CDR3 protein: CASRGQGNGELFF
CDR3 DNA: TGTGCCAGCCGGGGACAGGGAAACGGGGAGCTGTTTTTT
V gene: TRBV27
J gene: TRBJ2-2
clone size: NA
D gene: TRBD1

CDR3 protein: CASSSVAQGSYNEQFF
CDR3 DNA: TGTGCCAGCAGCTCCGTTGCACAGGGTTCCTACAATGAGCAGTTCTTC
V gene: TRBV5-5
J gene: TRBJ2-1
clone size: NA
D gene: NA

CDR3 protein: CASSWGLAVYEQYF
CDR3 DNA: TGTGCCAGCAGCTGGGGACTAGCGGTCTACGAGCAGTACTTC
V gene: TRBV11-2
J gene: TRBJ2-7
clone size: NA
D gene: TRBD2

CDR3 protein: CASSQGYRDTEAFF
CDR3 DNA: TGTGCCAGCAGCCAAGGGTACAGGGACACTGAAGCTTTCTTT
V gene: TRBV4-2
J gene: TRBJ1-1
clone size: NA
D gene: NA

CDR3 protein: CASSSMDRGYVKGELFF
CDR3 DNA: TGTGCCAGCAGCTCAATGGACAGGGGCTACGTGAAGGGGGAGCTGTTTTTT
V gene: TRBV7-9
J gene: TRBJ2-2
clone size: NA
D gene: TRBD1

CDR3 protein: CASRTGSSTDTQYF
CDR3 DNA: TGTGCCAGTAGGACAGGGTCTAGCACAGATACGCAGTATTTT
V gene: TRBV19
J gene: TRBJ2-3
clone size: NA
D gene: TRBD1

CDR3 protein: CASSTWTGDEKLFF
CDR3 DNA: TGTGCCAGCAGCACCTGGACAGGCGATGAAAAACTGTTTTTT
V gene: TRBV21-1
J gene: TRBJ1-4
clone size: NA
D gene: NA

CDR3 protein: CASSVDDTSYEQYF
CDR3 DNA: TGCGCCAGCAGCGTAGACGACACCTCCTACGAGCAGTACTTC
V gene: TRBV4-1
J gene: TRBJ2-7
clone size: NA
D gene: NA

CDR3 protein: CASSSGTGDSYEQYF
CDR3 DNA: TGCGCCAGCAGCTCCGGGACAGGGGACTCCTACGAGCAGTACTTC
V gene: TRBV5-1
J gene: TRBJ2-7
clone size: NA
D gene: TRBD1

CDR3 protein: CASSLAGSEQFF
CDR3 DNA: TGCGCCAGCAGCTTGGCAGGGTCTGAGCAGTTCTTC
V gene: TRBV5-1
J gene: TRBJ2-1
clone size: NA
D gene: NA

CDR3 protein: CASSVVGNSGNTIYF
CDR3 DNA: TGTGCCAGCAGCGTAGTTGGCAACTCTGGAAACACCATATATTTT
V gene: TRBV9
J gene: TRBJ1-3
clone size: NA
D gene: NA

CDR3 protein: CAKSLQGAGANVLTF
CDR3 DNA: TGTGCCAAGAGTTTACAGGGAGCTGGGGCCAACGTCCTGACTTTC
V gene: TRBV10-3
J gene: TRBJ2-6
clone size: few
D gene: NA

CDR3 protein: CAWDPGYQETQYF
CDR3 DNA: TGTGCCTGGGACCCGGGGTACCAAGAGACCCAGTACTTC
V gene: TRBV30
J gene: TRBJ2-5
clone size: once
D gene: NA

CDR3 protein: CASTRTGAFSDTQYF
CDR3 DNA: TGTGCCAGCACCCGGACAGGGGCGTTTTCAGATACGCAGTATTTT
V gene: TRBV7-3
J gene: TRBJ2-3
clone size: NA
D gene: TRBD1

CDR3 protein: CASSFESQGLYTF
CDR3 DNA: TGTGCCAGCAGCTTCGAGAGTCAGGGGCTTTACACCTTC
V gene: TRBV7-9
J gene: TRBJ1-2
clone size: few
D gene: NA

CDR3 protein: CASSLPSGGAYTEAFF
CDR3 DNA: TGTGCCAGCAGCTTACCCTCAGGGGGCGCGTACACTGAAGCTTTCTTT
V gene: TRBV7-8
J gene: TRBJ1-1
clone size: NA
D gene: TRBD1

CDR3 protein: CAISESRGGKGTYEQYF
CDR3 DNA: TGTGCCATCAGTGAGTCCAGGGGAGGGAAAGGAACCTACGAGCAGTACTTC
V gene: TRBV10-3
J gene: TRBJ2-7
clone size: NA
D gene: NA

CDR3 protein: CASSELVQSDYGYTF
CDR3 DNA: TGTGCCAGCAGTGAACTGGTGCAATCGGACTATGGCTACACCTTC
V gene: TRBV6-1
J gene: TRBJ1-2
clone size: few
D gene: NA

CDR3 protein: CASSFLEETGSHEQYF
CDR3 DNA: TGTGCCAGCAGCTTTTTAGAAGAGACAGGGTCCCACGAGCAGTACTTC
V gene: TRBV7-9
J gene: TRBJ2-7
clone size: NA
D gene: TRBD1

CDR3 protein: CASSSRQGDQPQHF
CDR3 DNA: TGTGCCAGCAGCTCTCGACAGGGGGATCAGCCCCAGCATTTT
V gene: TRBV7-2
J gene: TRBJ1-5
clone size: NA
D gene: TRBD1

CDR3 protein: CASSERGGRSAEAFF
CDR3 DNA: TGCGCCAGCAGTGAGAGGGGGGGGAGGAGCGCTGAAGCTTTCTTT
V gene: TRBV10-2
J gene: TRBJ1-1
clone size: few
D gene: NA

CDR3 protein: CATSSHPEVNSPLHF
CDR3 DNA: TGTGCCACCTCCTCCCACCCGGAGGTCAATTCACCCCTCCACTTT
V gene: TRBV7-6
J gene: TRBJ1-6
clone size: NA
D gene: NA

CDR3 protein: CASSLGWWLVGDTQYF
CDR3 DNA: TGTGCCAGCAGCTTAGGGTGGTGGCTAGTGGGAGATACGCAGTATTTT
V gene: TRBV11-3
J gene: TRBJ2-3
clone size: once
D gene: NA

CDR3 protein: CASSRPAWRAGGPSGELFF
CDR3 DNA: TGTGCTAGCAGTCGGCCCGCGTGGAGGGCGGGGGGGCCCAGCGGGGAGCTGTTTTTT
V gene: TRBV6-6
J gene: TRBJ2-2
clone size: NA
D gene: TRBD2

CDR3 protein: CATSNRQGGPYYF
CDR3 DNA: TGTGCCACCAGTAACCGACAGGGAGGCCCATACTACTTT
V gene: TRBV24-1
J gene: TRBJ1-1
clone size: NA
D gene: TRBD1

CDR3 protein: CASSFTQGEAFF
CDR3 DNA: TGTGCCAGCAGCTTCACACAGGGGGAAGCTTTCTTT
V gene: TRBV5-4
J gene: TRBJ1-1
clone size: NA
D gene: TRBD1